One T cell receptor beta chain is described in this entry. The data were taken from a study of CD8 T cells in Susac syndrome. RNA totalling about 0.5 to 1 ug underwent reverse transcription with random hexamers. Amplification of TCR beta CDR3 spanned 54 Vbeta and 13 Jbeta via immunoSEQ multiplex PCR. Each CDR3 protein gets one entry after TCRdb re-called the immunoSEQ multiplex PCR reads with MiXCR. The table records hundreds of thousands of distinct CDR3 sequences, about 94% of them present only once. The CDR3 is 15 amino acids. The V gene end was trimmed by 3 bases and the J gene end by 3 bases; junction bases not matched to a gene: 5. In germline, CDR1 is KGHSH, CDR2 LQKENI.

Specimen: CD4+ T cells from PBMCs. This TCR was sampled from a human donor with Susac syndrome. The chain is built from TRBV18 and TRBJ2-7, with TRBD1 matching over 10 bases. The CDR3, as DNA: TGTGCCAGCTCACCTGGGACAGGGGAGATCTACGAGCAGTACTTC. Translating it yields CASSPGTGEIYEQYF.